This record concerns one T cell receptor beta chain sequence. Antigen unknown. This sample stems from a study of shared clonotypes between healthy human individuals. Findings of the study overall: A handful of donors shared roughly 5% of their naive CD4 clonotypes.

V lost 11 bases and J lost 2, with 22 bases in between. CDR1 and CDR2 from the germline V gene are LNHDA and SQIVND (reference sequence). The CDR3 length is 15 residues. Measured with immunoSEQ multiplex PCR; TCRdb has only the in-frame clones, and not every one. Among under 850,000 clones listed, around 70% were seen once. The chain combines TRBV19 with TRBJ2-7; a possible D gene is TRBD1 (7 bases). Sequencing input: memory CD4+ T cells sorted from blood. Regarding subset: CD45RA-negative fraction. This sequence originates from a woman in her thirties in good health. The CDR3 region has the DNA TGTGCCGTCAGGGGGGTAGCGACCGAAGCCTACGAGCAGTACTTC. Its translation: CAVRGVATEAYEQYF.